A selection of T cell receptor beta chains follows, all from one sample in a study of beta chain features in type 1 diabetes. Measured with immunoSEQ multiplex PCR; TCRdb has only the in-frame clones, and not every one. The sample lists about 220,000 clones; under 13% were seen once. The sample was central memory CD4+ T cells from blood. The receptors were sampled from a man between 18 and 35 years old in good health. Each CDR3 is given with its conserved first and last residue. The order of the fields is V gene, D gene, clone size, J gene, CDR3 protein, CDR3 DNA. D genes are given only for firm matches. Expanded clones get a size class; other rows say once, few or many, or leave the size out.

V gene: TRBV5-1
D gene: -
clone size: few
J gene: TRBJ2-6
CDR3 protein: CASSLGRPSANVLTF
CDR3 DNA: TGCGCCAGCAGCTTGGGCCGGCCCTCGGCCAACGTCCTGACTTTC

V gene: TRBV5-4
D gene: -
clone size: once
J gene: TRBJ2-3
CDR3 protein: CASSQDSSTDTQYF
CDR3 DNA: TGTGCCAGCAGCCAGGACAGCAGCACAGATACGCAGTATTTT

V gene: TRBV7-2
D gene: -
clone size: few
J gene: TRBJ1-5
CDR3 protein: CASSWGGQPQHF
CDR3 DNA: TGTGCCAGCAGCTGGGGAGGACAGCCCCAGCATTTT

V gene: TRBV5-4
D gene: -
clone size: few
J gene: TRBJ2-3
CDR3 protein: CASSQDTHETDTQYF
CDR3 DNA: TGTGCCAGCAGCCAGGACACCCACGAGACAGATACGCAGTATTTT

V gene: TRBV6-1
D gene: -
clone size: -
J gene: TRBJ2-3
CDR3 protein: CASTTSGGTDTQYF
CDR3 DNA: TGTGCCAGCACGACATCAGGAGGCACAGATACGCAGTATTTT

V gene: TRBV4-1
D gene: -
clone size: -
J gene: TRBJ2-3
CDR3 protein: CASSLSTDTQYF
CDR3 DNA: TGCGCCAGCAGCCTTAGCACAGATACGCAGTATTTT

V gene: TRBV9
D gene: -
clone size: -
J gene: TRBJ2-5
CDR3 protein: CASSVVSGASQETQYF
CDR3 DNA: TGTGCCAGCAGCGTAGTCTCTGGGGCTAGCCAAGAGACCCAGTACTTC

V gene: TRBV2
D gene: -
clone size: -
J gene: TRBJ2-5
CDR3 protein: CASSEWRLDGTQYF
CDR3 DNA: TGTGCCAGCAGTGAGTGGAGGTTAGACGGGACCCAGTACTTC

V gene: TRBV30
D gene: TRBD2
clone size: few
J gene: TRBJ2-1
CDR3 protein: CAWGLAGRMGNEQFF
CDR3 DNA: TGTGCCTGGGGACTAGCGGGACGAATGGGCAATGAGCAGTTCTTC

V gene: TRBV30
D gene: -
clone size: -
J gene: TRBJ1-5
CDR3 protein: CAWSEGSQPQHF
CDR3 DNA: TGTGCCTGGAGTGAAGGCAGCCAGCCCCAGCATTTT

V gene: TRBV7-9
D gene: TRBD2
clone size: many
J gene: TRBJ2-5
CDR3 protein: CASSAGLAATQETQYF
CDR3 DNA: TGTGCCAGCAGCGCCGGACTAGCGGCCACCCAAGAGACCCAGTACTTC

V gene: TRBV28
D gene: TRBD2
clone size: -
J gene: TRBJ2-7
CDR3 protein: CALSGRGRQYF
CDR3 DNA: TGTGCCCTTAGCGGGAGAGGTCGACAGTACTTC

V gene: TRBV27
D gene: -
clone size: -
J gene: TRBJ1-2
CDR3 protein: CASSFSGQYGYTF
CDR3 DNA: TGTGCCAGCAGTTTCTCTGGACAGTATGGCTACACCTTC

V gene: TRBV7-9
D gene: -
clone size: few
J gene: TRBJ1-5
CDR3 protein: CASSPSRTDGQPQHF
CDR3 DNA: TGTGCCAGCAGCCCGTCCCGGACCGACGGTCAGCCCCAGCATTTT

V gene: TRBV7-7
D gene: TRBD1
clone size: -
J gene: TRBJ2-5
CDR3 protein: CASSFQGAEETQYF
CDR3 DNA: TGTGCCAGCAGCTTCCAGGGGGCGGAAGAGACCCAGTACTTC

V gene: TRBV28
D gene: TRBD1
clone size: few
J gene: TRBJ1-2
CDR3 protein: CASSPGQGDGYTF
CDR3 DNA: TGTGCCAGCAGTCCTGGACAGGGAGACGGCTACACCTTC

V gene: TRBV7-9
D gene: TRBD2
clone size: -
J gene: TRBJ2-1
CDR3 protein: CASSFRASGNNEQFF
CDR3 DNA: TGTGCCAGCAGCTTCCGTGCTAGCGGGAACAATGAGCAGTTCTTC

V gene: TRBV27
D gene: TRBD2
clone size: few
J gene: TRBJ2-4
CDR3 protein: CASSFPSGSGDIQYF
CDR3 DNA: TGTGCCAGCAGTTTCCCAAGCGGGAGTGGGGACATTCAGTACTTC

V gene: TRBV28
D gene: -
clone size: many
J gene: TRBJ2-3
CDR3 protein: CASSSAPITDTQYF
CDR3 DNA: TGTGCCAGCAGTTCCGCCCCAATAACAGATACGCAGTATTTT

V gene: TRBV7-3
D gene: -
clone size: -
J gene: TRBJ2-6
CDR3 protein: CASSPDGANVLTF
CDR3 DNA: TGTGCCAGCAGCCCAGATGGGGCCAACGTCCTGACTTTC

V gene: TRBV5-6
D gene: -
clone size: few
J gene: TRBJ1-5
CDR3 protein: CAISLSRRNSNQPQHF
CDR3 DNA: TGTGCCATCAGCTTGTCACGGCGCAATAGCAATCAGCCCCAGCATTTT

V gene: TRBV29-1
D gene: -
clone size: few
J gene: TRBJ2-2
CDR3 protein: CSVEDQGRGDGSTGELFF
CDR3 DNA: TGCAGCGTTGAAGATCAGGGTAGGGGCGATGGGAGCACCGGGGAGCTGTTTTTT

V gene: TRBV7-2
D gene: TRBD2
clone size: many
J gene: TRBJ2-2
CDR3 protein: CASSQGTSGRAAAGELFF
CDR3 DNA: TGTGCCAGCAGCCAAGGGACTAGCGGGAGGGCCGCGGCCGGGGAGCTGTTTTTT

V gene: TRBV5-1
D gene: TRBD2
clone size: -
J gene: TRBJ2-1
CDR3 protein: CASSADLLAGGSGEQFF
CDR3 DNA: TGCGCCAGCAGCGCAGACCTCCTAGCGGGAGGGAGCGGGGAGCAGTTCTTC

V gene: TRBV30
D gene: -
clone size: many
J gene: TRBJ2-2
CDR3 protein: CAWQKRGPGELFF
CDR3 DNA: TGTGCCTGGCAAAAGAGGGGTCCCGGGGAGCTGTTTTTT

V gene: TRBV29-1
D gene: TRBD1
clone size: -
J gene: TRBJ2-7
CDR3 protein: CSAAPTGTAPYEQYF
CDR3 DNA: TGCAGCGCAGCCCCTACCGGGACAGCCCCCTACGAGCAGTACTTC

V gene: TRBV6-5
D gene: -
clone size: -
J gene: TRBJ2-3
CDR3 protein: CASRPGDGSDTQYF
CDR3 DNA: TGTGCCAGCAGACCAGGGGATGGATCAGATACGCAGTATTTT

V gene: TRBV5-1
D gene: -
clone size: -
J gene: TRBJ2-5
CDR3 protein: CASSPYQETQYF
CDR3 DNA: TGCGCCAGCAGCCCTTACCAAGAGACCCAGTACTTC

V gene: TRBV18
D gene: TRBD2
clone size: few
J gene: TRBJ2-3
CDR3 protein: CASSPPSSGSGDTQYF
CDR3 DNA: TGTGCCAGCTCACCACCCTCCAGCGGGAGTGGAGATACGCAGTATTTT

V gene: TRBV9
D gene: TRBD2
clone size: few
J gene: TRBJ2-7
CDR3 protein: CASSVGLAGAYEQYF
CDR3 DNA: TGTGCCAGCAGCGTAGGCCTAGCGGGAGCCTACGAGCAGTACTTC

V gene: TRBV7-2
D gene: -
clone size: few
J gene: TRBJ1-5
CDR3 protein: CASSSRTLPYSNQPQHF
CDR3 DNA: TGTGCCAGCAGCTCCAGGACACTCCCTTATAGCAATCAGCCCCAGCATTTT

V gene: TRBV6-4
D gene: TRBD2
clone size: many
J gene: TRBJ2-2
CDR3 protein: CASRSGTSGTGELFF
CDR3 DNA: TGTGCCAGTCGGAGCGGGACTAGCGGGACCGGGGAGCTGTTTTTT

V gene: TRBV30
D gene: -
clone size: many
J gene: TRBJ2-1
CDR3 protein: CAWGAGTTTREQFF
CDR3 DNA: TGTGCCTGGGGGGCCGGGACGACAACCAGGGAGCAGTTCTTC

V gene: TRBV5-4
D gene: -
clone size: -
J gene: TRBJ2-3
CDR3 protein: CASSLFRDGTDTQYF
CDR3 DNA: TGTGCCAGCAGCTTGTTCAGGGATGGAACAGATACGCAGTATTTT

V gene: TRBV7-2
D gene: -
clone size: -
J gene: TRBJ2-5
CDR3 protein: CASSLTGADQETQYF
CDR3 DNA: TGTGCCAGCAGCTTAACCGGAGCGGATCAAGAGACCCAGTACTTC

V gene: TRBV30
D gene: -
clone size: -
J gene: TRBJ2-4
CDR3 protein: CAFQGAKNIQYF
CDR3 DNA: TGTGCCTTCCAGGGAGCCAAAAACATTCAGTACTTC

V gene: TRBV15
D gene: TRBD1
clone size: -
J gene: TRBJ1-2
CDR3 protein: CATSRDRGTGSYGYTF
CDR3 DNA: TGTGCCACCAGCAGAGATCGAGGGACAGGATCGTATGGCTACACCTTC

V gene: TRBV18
D gene: -
clone size: -
J gene: TRBJ2-1
CDR3 protein: CASSPAGHNEQFF
CDR3 DNA: TGTGCCAGCTCACCTGCAGGGCATAATGAGCAGTTCTTC

V gene: TRBV29-1
D gene: TRBD1
clone size: -
J gene: TRBJ1-3
CDR3 protein: CSVPGQGTGNTIYF
CDR3 DNA: TGCAGCGTTCCGGGACAGGGGACTGGAAACACCATATATTTT

V gene: TRBV9
D gene: TRBD1
clone size: few
J gene: TRBJ2-5
CDR3 protein: CASSAPGQGQETQYF
CDR3 DNA: TGTGCCAGCAGCGCTCCGGGACAGGGACAAGAGACCCAGTACTTC

V gene: TRBV7-7
D gene: -
clone size: -
J gene: TRBJ2-1
CDR3 protein: CASSLGGGYNEQFF
CDR3 DNA: TGTGCCAGCAGCTTAGGGGGTGGATACAATGAGCAGTTCTTC